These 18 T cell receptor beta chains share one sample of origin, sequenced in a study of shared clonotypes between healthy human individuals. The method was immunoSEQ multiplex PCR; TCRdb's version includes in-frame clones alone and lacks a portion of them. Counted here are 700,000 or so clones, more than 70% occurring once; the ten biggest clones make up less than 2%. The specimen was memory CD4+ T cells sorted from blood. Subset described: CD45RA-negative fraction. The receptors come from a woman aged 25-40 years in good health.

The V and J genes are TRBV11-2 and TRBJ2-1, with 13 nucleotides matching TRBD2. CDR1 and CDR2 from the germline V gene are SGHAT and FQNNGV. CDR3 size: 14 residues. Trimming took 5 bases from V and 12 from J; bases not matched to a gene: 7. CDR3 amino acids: CASSPRTSGGAQFF. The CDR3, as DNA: TGTGCCAGCAGCCCAAGGACTAGCGGGGGCGCGCAGTTCTTC.

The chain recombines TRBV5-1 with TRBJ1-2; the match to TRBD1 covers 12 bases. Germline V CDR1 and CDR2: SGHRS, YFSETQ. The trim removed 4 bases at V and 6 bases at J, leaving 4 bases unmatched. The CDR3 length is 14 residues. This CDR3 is CASSLGQGANGYTF. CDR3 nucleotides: TGCGCCAGCAGCCTGGGACAGGGGGCGAATGGCTACACCTTC. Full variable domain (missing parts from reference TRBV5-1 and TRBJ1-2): KAGVTQTPRYLIKTRGQQVTLSCSPISGHRSVSWYQQTPGQGLQFLFEYFSETQRNKGNFPGRFSGRQFSNSRSEMNVSTLELGDSALYLCASSLGQGANGYTFGSGTRLTVV.

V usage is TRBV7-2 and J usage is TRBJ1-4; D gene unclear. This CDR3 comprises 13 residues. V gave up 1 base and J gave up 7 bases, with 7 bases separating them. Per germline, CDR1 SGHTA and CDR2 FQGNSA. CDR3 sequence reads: CASSLVYGEKLFF. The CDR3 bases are TGTGCCAGCAGCTTAGTATATGGTGAAAAACTGTTTTTT.

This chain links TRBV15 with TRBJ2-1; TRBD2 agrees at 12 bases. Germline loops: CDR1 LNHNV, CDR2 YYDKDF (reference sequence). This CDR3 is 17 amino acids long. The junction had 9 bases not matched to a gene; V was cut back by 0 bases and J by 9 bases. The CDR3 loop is CATSRDRGRTSGIEQFF. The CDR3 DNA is TGTGCCACCAGCAGAGATAGGGGGAGGACTAGCGGGATTGAGCAGTTCTTC.

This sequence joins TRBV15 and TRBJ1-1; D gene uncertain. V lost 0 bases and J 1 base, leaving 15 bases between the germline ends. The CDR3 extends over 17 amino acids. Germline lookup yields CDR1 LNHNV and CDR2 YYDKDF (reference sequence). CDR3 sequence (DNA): TGTGCCACCAGCAGAGATGATGTGGATGAAGCGAACACTGAAGCTTTCTTT. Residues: CATSRDDVDEANTEAFF. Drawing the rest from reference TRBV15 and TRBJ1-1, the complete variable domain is DAMVIQNPRYQVTQFGKPVTLSCSQTLNHNVMYWYQQKSSQAPKLLFHYYDKDFNNEADTPDNFQSRRPNTSFCFLDIRSPGLGDTAMYLCATSRDDVDEANTEAFFGQGTRLTVV.

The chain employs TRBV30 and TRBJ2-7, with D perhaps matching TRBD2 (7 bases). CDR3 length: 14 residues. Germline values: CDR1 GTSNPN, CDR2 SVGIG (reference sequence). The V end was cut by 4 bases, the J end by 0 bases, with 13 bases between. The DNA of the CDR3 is TGTGCCTGGAACCAAGGGGGGGTCTCCTACGAGCAGTACTTC. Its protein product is CAWNQGGVSYEQYF.

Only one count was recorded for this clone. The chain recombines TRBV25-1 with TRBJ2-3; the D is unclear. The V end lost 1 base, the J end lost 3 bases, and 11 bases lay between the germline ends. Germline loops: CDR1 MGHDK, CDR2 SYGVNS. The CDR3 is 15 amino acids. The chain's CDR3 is CASSELGTETDTQYF. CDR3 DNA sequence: TGTGCCAGCAGTGAATTAGGTACCGAGACAGATACGCAGTATTTT.

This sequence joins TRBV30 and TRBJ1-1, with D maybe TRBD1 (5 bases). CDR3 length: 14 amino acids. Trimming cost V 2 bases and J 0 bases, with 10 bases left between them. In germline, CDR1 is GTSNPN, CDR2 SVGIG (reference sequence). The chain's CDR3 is CAWSPDRLNTEAFF. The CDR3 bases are TGTGCCTGGAGTCCTGACAGATTGAACACTGAAGCTTTCTTT.

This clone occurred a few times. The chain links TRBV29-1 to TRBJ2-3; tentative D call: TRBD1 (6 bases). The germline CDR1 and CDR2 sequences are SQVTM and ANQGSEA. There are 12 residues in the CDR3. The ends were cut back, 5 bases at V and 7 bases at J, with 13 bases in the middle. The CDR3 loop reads CSVQPQGNTQYF. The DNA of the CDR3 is TGCAGCGTTCAACCCCAGGGGAATACGCAGTATTTT.

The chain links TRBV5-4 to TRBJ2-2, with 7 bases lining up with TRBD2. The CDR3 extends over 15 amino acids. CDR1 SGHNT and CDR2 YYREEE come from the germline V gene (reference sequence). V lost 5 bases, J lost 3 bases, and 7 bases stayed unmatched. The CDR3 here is CASSGAGEDTGELFF. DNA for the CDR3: TGTGCCAGCAGTGGGGCGGGAGAGGACACCGGGGAGCTGTTTTTT.

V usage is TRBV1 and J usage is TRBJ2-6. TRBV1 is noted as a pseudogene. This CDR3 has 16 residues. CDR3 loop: CTSRGCAQSRANVLTF. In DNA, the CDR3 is TGCACCAGCAGGGGATGTGCACAAAGTCGGGCCAACGTCCTGACTTTC.

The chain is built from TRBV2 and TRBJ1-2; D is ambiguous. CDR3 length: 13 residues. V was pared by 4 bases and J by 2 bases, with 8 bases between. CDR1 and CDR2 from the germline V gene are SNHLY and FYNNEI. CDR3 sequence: CASSVQPNYGYTF. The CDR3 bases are TGTGCCAGCAGTGTACAGCCGAACTATGGCTACACCTTC.

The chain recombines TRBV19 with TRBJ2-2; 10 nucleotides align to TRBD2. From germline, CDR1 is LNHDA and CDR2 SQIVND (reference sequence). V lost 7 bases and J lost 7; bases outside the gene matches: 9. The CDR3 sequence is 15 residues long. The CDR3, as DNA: TGTGCCAGTATTAAGAGCGGGAGGGCCGGCGGGGAGCTGTTTTTT. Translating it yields CASIKSGRAGGELFF.

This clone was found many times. The CDR3 region is CAISELGQGASEAFF. The CDR3 coding sequence is TGTGCCATCAGTGAGCTCGGACAGGGGGCATCTGAAGCTTTCTTT. The rearrangement links TRBV10-3 to TRBJ1-1; 11 bases match TRBD1. The ends lost 2 bases at V and 6 bases at J; junction bases unmatched: 5. Germline V gene lookup returns CDR1 ENHRY and CDR2 SYGVKD. The CDR3 has 15 amino acids.

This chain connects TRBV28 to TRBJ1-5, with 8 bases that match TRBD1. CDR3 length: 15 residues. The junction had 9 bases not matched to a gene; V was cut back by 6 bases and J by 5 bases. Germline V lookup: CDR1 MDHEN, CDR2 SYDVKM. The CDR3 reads CASSSPQGAYQPQHF. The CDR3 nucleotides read TGTGCCAGCAGCTCCCCGCAGGGGGCATATCAGCCCCAGCATTTT.

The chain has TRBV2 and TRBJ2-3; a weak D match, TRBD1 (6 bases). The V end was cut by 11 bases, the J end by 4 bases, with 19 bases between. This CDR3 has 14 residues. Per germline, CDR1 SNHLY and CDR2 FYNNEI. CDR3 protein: CAAERGTLADTQYF. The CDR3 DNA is TGTGCCGCCGAAAGGGGGACCCTGGCAGATACGCAGTATTTT.

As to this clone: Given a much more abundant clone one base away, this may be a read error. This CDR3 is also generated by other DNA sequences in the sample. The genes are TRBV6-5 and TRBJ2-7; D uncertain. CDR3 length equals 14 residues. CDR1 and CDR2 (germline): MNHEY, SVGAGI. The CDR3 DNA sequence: TGTGCCAGTAGTTCAACCCTATCGGAGACACACTGGTACTTC. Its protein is CASSSTLSETHWYF.

The CDR3 loop is CAISWTSGRAGYEQYF. The CDR3 nucleotides are TGTGCCATCAGTTGGACTAGCGGGAGGGCCGGGTACGAGCAGTACTTC. The chain is built from TRBV10-3 and TRBJ2-7, with 15 bases lining up with TRBD2. J gave up 4 bases and V 5 bases, and 6 bases lay outside the gene matches. Germline assignment: CDR1 ENHRY and CDR2 SYGVKD. This CDR3 has 16 residues.